This record concerns one T cell receptor (beta chain) sequence. The antigen remains undetermined. Clones were sequenced by immunoSEQ multiplex PCR, and TCRdb holds only the in-frame ones, with some missing. Here the sample spans some 71,000 clones, 65% to 85% being singletons. The germline V gene has CDR1 SGHNT and CDR2 YENEEA. This CDR3 is 15 amino acids long. V was shortened by 0 bases and J by 5 bases, with 12 bases between the two germline ends. The data derive from a study of neoadjuvant anti-PD-1 for oral cavity cancer. Overall study findings and caveats: Each response group had just a few patients in TCR analyses.

The sequencing used PBMCs, collected before nivolumab (anti-PD-1) treatment. The chain links TRBV11-3 to TRBJ2-3, with D maybe TRBD1 (6 bases). The TCR sequence derives from a person aged 35-79 years with oral cavity squamous cell carcinoma. The CDR3 sequence is CASSLEGRGIDTQYF. The CDR3, as DNA: TGTGCCAGCAGCTTAGAGGGCAGGGGTATAGATACGCAGTATTTT.